These 27 T cell receptor beta chains were sequenced from one sample in a study of tumor-infiltrating lymphocytes in primary liver carcinoma. Researchers generated TCR beta cDNA from around 0.55 ug of total RNA, relying on a constant-region primer. Employing slightly modified ARM-PCR, three nested multiplex PCR rounds were run, and these gave rise to the TCR beta libraries. For 10 cycles apiece, the opening two PCR rounds ran with TRBV1-TRBV30 forward primers and a C-beta reverse primer. TCRdb used MiXCR to reprocess the multiplex PCR reads, holding one entry per CDR3 protein. The sample yields about 200,000 distinct CDR3 sequences, 65% seen once. Out of unsorted whole blood came the blood RNA, and germline DNA was extracted as well. Sequences were obtained from peripheral blood. All receptors derive from a woman in her fifties or sixties with primary liver carcinoma and hepatitis B virus infection.

About this clonotype: A read error may be the cause here, since a much bigger clone is one base away. V usage is TRBV12-3 or TRBV12-4 and J usage is TRBJ1-5; D possibly corresponds to TRBD1 (5 bases). The CDR3 contains 15 residues. DNA for the CDR3: TGTGCCAGCAGTCCTACCGGTCGGGGCAATCTGCCCCAGCATTTT. Translation gives CASSPTGRGNLPQHF.

With respect to this clonotype: Being one base from a much bigger clone, this may be a read error. This chain links TRBV6-1 with TRBJ2-7; D remains ambiguous. This CDR3 has 15 residues. Germline CDR1 and CDR2: MNHNS and SASEGT. The CDR3 DNA follows: TGTGCCAGCAGTGACCCTCACTACTCCATCTACGAGGAGTACTTC. Protein product: CASSDPHYSIYEEYF.

A note on this clonotype: The CDR3 does not close with the conserved phenylalanine or tryptophan, likely indicating a read error. The chain recombines TRBV11-2 with TRBJ2-4; a possible D gene is TRBD2 (5 bases). The CDR3 loop spans 17 amino acids. The germline gives CDR1 SGHAT, CDR2 FQNNGV. The CDR3 DNA sequence: TGTCCCAGCAGCCCCCACGGGGAGCCAACGGCCAAAAACATTCAGTACCTC. Its translation: CPSSPHGEPTAKNIQYL.

About this clonotype: Sequence at one end of the junction differs from germline and may be a read error. This sequence joins TRBV11-3 and TRBJ1-3, with D unclear. CDR1 SGHNT and CDR2 YENEEA come from the germline V gene. The CDR3 totals 15 residues. CDR3 loop: CTSGAGPQPGNTIYF. CDR3 coding DNA: TGTACCAGCGGCGCAGGACCTCAGCCTGGAAACACCATATATTTT. The entire variable domain, with the rest obtained from reference TRBV11-3 and TRBJ1-3, is as follows: EAGVVQSPRYKIIEKKQPVAFWCNPISGHNTLYWYLQNLGQGPELLIRYENEEAVDDSQLPKDRFSAERLKGVDSTLKIQPAELGDSAVYLCTSGAGPQPGNTIYFGEGSWLTVV.

This clonotype was seen ten or more times. The J gene is TRBJ2-7, the V gene TRBV12-3 or TRBV12-4; 12 nucleotides align to TRBD2. The V gene end was trimmed by 3 bases and the J gene end by 5 bases; junction bases not matched to a gene: 11. The CDR3 length is 17 residues. CDR3 sequence: CASSFGSSGRAIDEQYF. The CDR3 bases are TGTGCCAGCAGTTTTGGGTCTAGCGGGAGGGCCATCGACGAGCAGTACTTC.

J is TRBJ1-2 and V is TRBV28; D is unresolved. There are 12 residues in the CDR3. V shed 5 bases and J shed 4 bases, with 8 bases lying between them. Germline CDR1 is MDHEN and CDR2 is SYDVKM. CDR3: CASSKQIYGYTF. The DNA of the CDR3 is TGTGCCAGCAGTAAACAGATCTATGGCTACACCTTC.

To note about this clonotype: One junction end disagrees with the germline gene, perhaps due to a read error. The chain uses TRBV11-1 and TRBJ2-2; D might be TRBD2 (5 bases). Germline V gives CDR1 SGHAT, CDR2 FQDESV (reference sequence). The CDR3 consists of 14 residues. The chain's CDR3 is CASSLNINAGELLF. The CDR3 DNA follows: TGTGCCAGCAGCTTGAACATTAACGCCGGGGAGTTGCTTTTT.

In regard to this clonotype: A much bigger clone sits one base away, suggesting this may be a read error. Because the CDR3 is missing its conserved closing phenylalanine or tryptophan, this is likely a read error. The rearrangement links TRBV5-5 to TRBJ2-6; D is ambiguous. Germline CDR1 SGHKS, CDR2 YYEKEE (reference sequence). The length of the CDR3 is 14 residues. V was shortened by 1 base and J by 2 bases, with 4 bases between the two germline ends. As DNA, the CDR3 is TGTGCCAGCAGCTTGAGAACTGGGGCCAACGTCCTGACTTTA. It translates to CASSLRTGANVLTL.

With regard to this clonotype: An end of the junction differs from the germline gene, which may be a read error. This sequence joins TRBV11-2 and TRBJ2-2; possible D gene TRBD2, 7 bases. Germline V gives CDR1 SGHAT, CDR2 FQNNGV. CDR3 length: 16 amino acids. CDR3 sequence (DNA): TGTGCCAGCAGCTCCGGACTAGTTCGGGACACCCGGGAGCTGTTTTTT. Protein: CASSSGLVRDTRELFF.

This chain uses TRBV28 with TRBJ2-1, with D tentatively TRBD1 (5 bases). The CDR3 has 12 amino acids. Germline CDR1 reads MDHEN; CDR2 reads SYDVKM. V lost 2 bases and J lost 10, with 9 bases in between. CDR3 in amino acids: CASSLRGREQFF. In DNA, the CDR3 is TGTGCCAGCAGTTTAAGGGGTCGGGAGCAGTTCTTC.

Points on this clonotype: One junction end disagrees with the germline gene, perhaps due to a read error. The DNA for the CDR3 is TGTGCCAGCAGCGGAAGGACAAGCTCCTACGATCAGTACTTC. Protein product: CASSGRTSSYDQYF. The chain employs TRBV7-9 and TRBJ2-7; a weak D match, TRBD1 (5 bases). The germline CDR1 and CDR2 sequences are SEHNR and FQNEAQ (reference sequence). CDR3 length: 14 residues.

About this clonotype itself: A junction end diverges from the germline sequence, so it may reflect a read error. The V call is TRBV6-2 or TRBV6-3, the J call TRBJ2-7; no firm D call. The germline gives CDR1 MNHEY, CDR2 SVGEGT. The CDR3 runs 15 residues. CDR3 loop: CASSYPGERRYEQYF. In nucleotides, the CDR3 is TGTGCCAGCAGTTACCCGGGCGAGAGAAGGTACGAACAGTACTTC.

This chain uses TRBV28 with TRBJ2-1, with 9 bases aligning to TRBD1. CDR3 size: 15 residues. Germline V gene lookup returns CDR1 MDHEN and CDR2 SYDVKM. Trimming removed 10 bases from V and 7 bases from J; junction bases left unmatched: 14. The CDR3 coding sequence is TGTGCCACCCTTATGCCAGGACAGGGGACTAATGAGCAGTTCTTC. It codes for CATLMPGQGTNEQFF. The entire variable domain, with the rest obtained from reference TRBV28 and TRBJ2-1, is as follows: DVKVTQSSRYLVKRTGEKVFLECVQDMDHENMFWYRQDPGLGLRLIYFSYDVKMKEKGDIPEGYSVSREKKERFSLILESASTNQTSMYLCATLMPGQGTNEQFFGPGTRLTVL.

This clonotype was counted between two and nine times. At one end, the junction sequence differs from germline, possibly due to a read error. The CDR3 DNA follows: TGTGCTAGCAGCCATGGACTAAACGGGATCACAGATATGCAGTATTTT. Protein sequence: CASSHGLNGITDMQYF. This chain uses TRBV11-1 with TRBJ2-3; a weak D match, TRBD2 (6 bases). The CDR3 is 16 residues long. CDR1 and CDR2 (germline): SGHAT, FQDESV (reference sequence).

This clonotype was detected a few times. J is TRBJ2-5 and V is TRBV20-1, with 10 nucleotides matching TRBD1. CDR3 length equals 17 residues. Per germline, CDR1 DFQATT and CDR2 SNEGSKA (reference sequence). Trimming took 6 bases from V and 6 from J; bases not matched to a gene: 19. In DNA form, the CDR3 reads TGCAGTGCGACACCCCCCCCGGGACAGGGGTATCCAAAGACCCAGTACTTC. Its translation: CSATPPPGQGYPKTQYF.

This clonotype was counted a single time. This chain links TRBV19 with TRBJ2-3, with D maybe TRBD1 (5 bases). V shed 7 bases and J shed 3 bases, with 11 bases lying between them. The length of the CDR3 is 13 residues. Germline V lookup: CDR1 LNHDA, CDR2 SQIVND (reference sequence). The CDR3 is CASIDRNTDTQYF. Written as DNA, the CDR3 is TGTGCCAGTATTGACAGAAATACAGATACGCAGTATTTT.

This clonotype was picked up a small number of times. Sequence at one end of the junction differs from germline and may be a read error. The V gene is TRBV11-2, the J gene TRBJ2-5; 12 bases agree with TRBD2. This CDR3 region has 16 residues. Germline V gene data show CDR1 as SGHAT and CDR2 as FQNNGV. The CDR3 DNA reads TGTGCTAGCAGCTCCCGGACTAGCGGGGCTTCAGAGACCCAGCACTTC. It codes for CASSSRTSGASETQHF.

About this clonotype: With a much larger clone just one base away, this may be a read error. The chain combines TRBV6-6 with TRBJ1-3; 9 nucleotides agree with TRBD1. The CDR3 has 14 residues. The V gene's germline CDR1 is MNHNY and CDR2 SVGAGI (reference sequence). The CDR3 is CACSGGQGRNTIYF. The CDR3, as DNA: TGTGCCTGCAGCGGGGGACAGGGAAGAAACACCATATATTTT.

The chain uses TRBV7-3 and TRBJ1-3, with D hard to call. The V and J ends lost 8 bases and 4 bases respectively, with 21 bases between them. Germline CDR1 is SGHTA and CDR2 is FQGTGA. The CDR3 is made up of 16 amino acids. CDR3 protein: CASAKGPPRAGNTIYF. As DNA, the CDR3 is TGTGCCAGCGCCAAGGGCCCCCCGAGAGCGGGAAACACCATATATTTT.

A note on this clonotype: At one boundary the junction diverges from the germline segment, which might be a read error. The gene calls are TRBV9 and TRBJ2-2, with D perhaps matching TRBD2 (5 bases). Germline CDR1 and CDR2: SGDLS and YYNGEE. The CDR3 sequence is 13 residues long. The CDR3 spells CASSREGTGKLLF. The CDR3 DNA follows: TGTGCCAGCAGCCGAGAGGGCACCGGGAAGCTGCTTTTT.

In the case of this clonotype: The CDR3 ends on some other residue instead of the conserved phenylalanine or tryptophan, so this is likely a read error. The DNA is omitted, as the CDR3 cannot be located on it reliably, and the CDR3 follows TCRdb's listing. The rearrangement links TRBV11-2 to TRBJ1-1; the D call in the table, TRBD1, was not verified against the DNA. The CDR3 is 15 residues long, counting both termini. Germline V gives CDR1 SGHAT, CDR2 FQNNGV. The CDR3 reads CASSFARGRVWEVFY.

This clonotype was picked up many times. The chain is built from TRBV4-1 and TRBJ1-2; D remains ambiguous. CDR1 and CDR2 from the germline V gene are MGHRA and YSYEKL. V lost 6 bases to trimming and J lost 6 bases, with 11 bases between them. The CDR3 extends over 12 amino acids. In nucleotides, the CDR3 is TGCGCCAGCAGGTCGACGGAGCATGGCTACACCTTC. Its translation: CASRSTEHGYTF.

This clonotype was observed a handful of times. The chain uses TRBV28 and TRBJ2-7; 10 bases are shared with TRBD1. Trimming removed 6 bases from V and 1 base from J; junction bases left unmatched: 6. Per the germline V gene, CDR1 is MDHEN and CDR2 is SYDVKM. The CDR3 totals 15 residues. The CDR3 DNA reads TGTGCCAGCAGCCACCGGGACAGGGGTTCCTACGAGCAGTACTTC. Its protein product is CASSHRDRGSYEQYF.

The chain is built from TRBV11-2 and TRBJ1-2, with no clear D. The germline CDR1 and CDR2 sequences are SGHAT and FQNNGV. The CDR3 spans 13 residues. V gave up 9 bases and J gave up 13 bases, with 24 bases separating them. CDR3 in DNA: TGTGCCAGGAGCCCCCGACATCTGAGTAGCTTCACCTTC. Translating it yields CARSPRHLSSFTF.

A few counts support this clonotype. This could be a read error, since a much larger clone is one nucleotide away. The gene calls are TRBV10-3 and TRBJ2-1; 7 positions match TRBD2. The ends lost 10 bases at V and 6 bases at J; junction bases unmatched: 6. The CDR3 is made up of 12 amino acids. Germline values: CDR1 ENHRY, CDR2 SYGVKD. The CDR3 is CATSGGSNEQFF. The DNA for the CDR3 is TGTGCCACTTCAGGCGGGAGCAATGAGCAGTTCTTC.

Note on this clonotype: The CDR3 end shows no conserved phenylalanine or tryptophan, and so a read error is likely. The chain joins TRBV12-5 to TRBJ2-5; perhaps TRBD1 as D (5 bases). The V gene lost 9 bases and the J gene lost 4 bases, with 15 bases spanning the gap. The CDR3 is 13 residues long. Germline V gene data show CDR1 as LGHNT and CDR2 as FRNRAP. CDR3 in DNA: TGTGCTAGAGCCTCAGGGCTTCGAGAGACCCAGTACTTA. This encodes CARASGLRETQYL.

Within the sample, this clonotype is medium-sized. CDR3 in DNA: TGCAGCGTCGAACAGGGGTACGTGGGTGAGCAGTTCTTC. The encoded protein is CSVEQGYVGEQFF. The rearrangement joins TRBV29-1 to TRBJ2-1; 7 positions match TRBD1. V lost 6 bases to trimming and J lost 9 bases; unmatched junction nucleotides: 11. Germline-derived CDR1 and CDR2 are SQVTM and ANQGSEA. The length of the CDR3 is 13 residues.